This T cell receptor (beta chain) was identified in a study of spatial heterogeneity in lung cancer. Study details: Each distinct TCR and UMI combination averaged more than ten appearances in raw reads.

Time point reported: sample taken at primary tumor resection. From tumor, nontumor lung or frozen PBMC, whole RNA was taken unsorted for sequencing. For this clonotype: A much larger clone sits a single nucleotide away, making a read error possible.

TCRdb re-called the 5' RACE reads with MiXCR, one entry per CDR3 protein. Seen here are around 41,000 distinct CDR3 sequences, approximately 7% observed once, and the top ten hold 35% to 55%. Material: PBMCs, obtained at surgery. This receptor was identified in a female donor with early-stage non-small cell lung cancer.

CDR3 coding DNA: TGCAGTGCTAGGGTACGGGGTACTAACTATGGCCACACCTTC. The encoded protein is CSARVRGTNYGHTF. The chain has TRBV20-1 and TRBJ1-2; D not resolved. The length of the CDR3 is 14 residues. From germline, CDR1 is DFQATT and CDR2 SNEGSKA (reference sequence).